The rows below give T cell receptor beta chains drawn from one sample of a study of T cell responses to AZD1222 COVID-19 vaccine. Profiling relied on immunoSEQ multiplex PCR, and the TCRdb table lists in-frame clones only, not all of them. The data show roughly 140,000 clones, roughly 90% seen once. Here the sequenced sample was peripheral blood, taken 28 days after the second AZD1222 dose. Receptor source: an adult who received the AZD1222 COVID-19 vaccine. Both conserved end residues are part of each CDR3. The D gene is left open where the match is weak. Part of the rows lack a size; the others show once, few, many or a class for expanded clones.

CASTLGWGMEEKLFF	TGTGCCAGCACCCTAGGGTGGGGGATGGAGGAAAAACTGTTTTTT	.	TRBV28	.	TRBJ1-4
CASSLQGAGNSPLHF	TGTGCCAGCAGTTTACAAGGGGCAGGTAATTCACCCCTCCACTTT	.	TRBV28	.	TRBJ1-6
CASSQDYQPQHF	TGTGCCAGTAGCCAGGATTATCAGCCCCAGCATTTT	.	TRBV19	.	TRBJ1-5
CASSLGTGLYEQYF	TGTGCCAGCAGCTTAGGAACGGGGCTCTACGAGCAGTACTTC	.	TRBV7-2	.	TRBJ2-7
CASSFGGPRYEQFF	TGTGCCAGCAGCTTTGGGGGCCCAAGGTATGAGCAGTTCTTC	.	TRBV5-4	.	TRBJ2-1
CASRPDRGEQYF	TGTGCCAGCAGGCCCGACAGGGGCGAGCAGTACTTC	.	TRBV12-3/TRBV12-4	TRBD1	TRBJ2-7
CAISDIGQGEGGYTF	TGTGCCATCAGTGACATCGGACAGGGAGAAGGTGGCTACACCTTC	.	TRBV10-3	TRBD1	TRBJ1-2
CATSRGNRGGTGGPRNEQFF	TGTGCCACCAGCAGAGGGAACCGGGGAGGAACGGGGGGGCCCAGAAATGAGCAGTTCTTC	.	TRBV15	TRBD2	TRBJ2-1
CASSAFSSTNEKLFF	TGTGCCAGCAGCGCCTTTTCGTCAACTAATGAAAAACTGTTTTTT	.	TRBV9	.	TRBJ1-4
CASSQGGGASYGYTF	TGTGCCAGCAGCCAAGGGGGGGGCGCTTCCTATGGCTACACCTTC	.	TRBV2	.	TRBJ1-2
CASSLVPGRSYNEQFF	TGTGCCAGCAGCTTGGTCCCGGGGCGCTCCTACAATGAGCAGTTCTTC	.	TRBV5-5	.	TRBJ2-1
CASSPEGQHQPQHF	TGCGCCAGCAGCCCAGAGGGGCAACATCAGCCCCAGCATTTT	.	TRBV5-1	.	TRBJ1-5
CASSLTSGSNEQFF	TGTGCCAGCAGCTTGACTAGCGGGAGCAATGAGCAGTTCTTC	.	TRBV7-9	TRBD2	TRBJ2-1
CASSPPWGNTEAFF	TGCGCCAGCAGTCCTCCTTGGGGAAACACTGAAGCTTTCTTT	.	TRBV4-1	.	TRBJ1-1
CASSFDGTGRNQPQHF	TGTGCCAGCAGTTTCGACGGGACAGGCAGGAATCAGCCCCAGCATTTT	.	TRBV6-2/TRBV6-3	TRBD1	TRBJ1-5
CASSQDGTATGGYTF	TGTGCCAGCAGCCAAGACGGGACAGCGACGGGTGGCTACACCTTC	.	TRBV3-1/TRBV3-2	TRBD1	TRBJ1-2
CASSSGQTNTGELFF	TGTGCCAGCAGTTCGGGACAGACGAACACCGGGGAGCTGTTTTTT	.	TRBV6-5	TRBD1	TRBJ2-2
CASSQEYSSNQPQHF	TGCGCCAGCAGCCAAGAGTACAGTAGCAATCAGCCCCAGCATTTT	.	TRBV4-1	.	TRBJ1-5
CASSQGGSTDTQYF	TGTGCCAGCAGCCAGGGGGGTAGCACAGATACGCAGTATTTT	once	TRBV7-3	.	TRBJ2-3
CASSVGLASEQFF	TGTGCCAGCAGCGTAGGACTAGCGAGCGAGCAGTTCTTC	.	TRBV9	TRBD2	TRBJ2-1
CASSRDREDIQYF	TGTGCCAGCTCTCGGGACAGGGAAGACATTCAGTACTTC	.	TRBV18	TRBD1	TRBJ2-4
CASSFTDTQYF	TGTGCCAGCAGTTTTACAGATACGCAGTATTTT	.	TRBV12-3/TRBV12-4	.	TRBJ2-3
CASSPAMTGAGGNQPQHF	TGTGCCAGCAGCCCGGCCATGACAGGGGCCGGGGGCAATCAGCCCCAGCATTTT	.	TRBV5-8	TRBD1	TRBJ1-5
CASSLSGDRHNQPQHF	TGTGCCAGCAGCTTGAGCGGGGACAGGCACAATCAGCCCCAGCATTTT	.	TRBV5-8	TRBD1	TRBJ1-5
CASSYNGQASNEKLFF	TGCGCCAGCAGCTACAATGGACAGGCGAGTAATGAAAAACTGTTTTTT	.	TRBV5-1	TRBD1	TRBJ1-4
CASSTLAGGTDTQYF	TGTGCCAGCAGCACGCTAGCGGGAGGGACAGATACGCAGTATTTT	.	TRBV21-1	.	TRBJ2-3
CASSLYSGGYNSPLHF	TGTGCCAGCAGCTTATACTCGGGAGGGTACAATTCACCCCTCCACTTT	.	TRBV7-2	.	TRBJ1-6
CASSPPRRTDDNSPLHF	TGTGCCAGCAGTCCCCCCCGGCGGACTGACGATAATTCACCCCTCCACTTT	.	TRBV6-6	.	TRBJ1-6
CASSIVRDRGLSEQFF	TGTGCCAGTAGTATAGTTCGGGACAGGGGGCTGTCTGAGCAGTTCTTC	.	TRBV19	TRBD1	TRBJ2-1
CATSDSMKGGGPQHF	TGTGCCACCAGTGATTCCATGAAGGGAGGCGGGCCCCAGCATTTT	.	TRBV24-1	.	TRBJ1-5
CASSFLPSSGANVLTF	TGTGCCAGCAGCTTTTTACCGAGCTCTGGGGCCAACGTCCTGACTTTC	.	TRBV7-8	.	TRBJ2-6
CASSWDVLNYGYTF	TGCGCCAGCAGCTGGGACGTCCTTAACTATGGCTACACCTTC	.	TRBV5-1	.	TRBJ1-2
CASSWGGEAFF	TGTGCCAGCAGTTGGGGAGGTGAAGCTTTCTTT	.	TRBV6-5	.	TRBJ1-1
CASSPTEPGANVLTF	TGTGCCAGCAGCCCTACAGAGCCTGGGGCCAACGTCCTGACTTTC	.	TRBV28	.	TRBJ2-6
CASTGTGAQGYTF	TGCGCCAGCACCGGGACAGGGGCACAGGGCTACACCTTC	.	TRBV5-1	TRBD1	TRBJ1-2
CASSRGKVTEAFF	TGTGCCAGCTCAAGGGGAAAGGTGACTGAAGCTTTCTTT	.	TRBV13	.	TRBJ1-1
CSASRRPGRRFGETQYF	TGCAGTGCTAGTCGCCGCCCCGGGAGGAGGTTTGGGGAGACCCAGTACTTC	.	TRBV20-1	TRBD2	TRBJ2-5
CASSWGGGSASGNTIYF	TGTGCCAGCAGTTGGGGAGGGGGTTCGGCCTCTGGAAACACCATATATTTT	.	TRBV5-4	.	TRBJ1-3
CASSPIEGLADNEQFF	TGTGCCAGCAGCCCAATTGAGGGACTAGCAGACAATGAGCAGTTCTTC	.	TRBV5-6	TRBD2	TRBJ2-1
CASRTGTASNSPLHF	TGTGCCAGCAGAACTGGGACAGCCTCTAATTCACCCCTCCACTTT	.	TRBV27	TRBD1	TRBJ1-6
CATSDSGGGKPQHF	TGTGCCACCAGTGATAGCGGTGGAGGGAAGCCCCAGCATTTT	once	TRBV24-1	.	TRBJ1-5
CAISRGEGSPLHF	TGTGCCATCAGTCGGGGGGAAGGGTCACCCCTCCACTTT	.	TRBV10-3	.	TRBJ1-6
CASSPLTGVVNNGYTF	TGTGCCAGCAGCCCGCTGACAGGGGTAGTTAATAATGGCTACACCTTC	.	TRBV5-8	TRBD1	TRBJ1-2
CASSEEASGYYNEQFF	TGTGCCAGCAGTGAAGAAGCTAGCGGGTACTACAATGAGCAGTTCTTC	once	TRBV6-1	TRBD2	TRBJ2-1
CATSTTSTQETQYF	TGTGCCACCAGTACGACATCAACCCAAGAGACCCAGTACTTC	.	TRBV24-1	.	TRBJ2-5
CATSGGFGYGYTF	TGTGCCACCAGTGGAGGGTTCGGCTATGGCTACACCTTC	.	TRBV24-1	.	TRBJ1-2
CASTKVAGRNEQFF	TGTGCCAGCACTAAAGTAGCCGGTCGCAATGAGCAGTTCTTC	.	TRBV2	.	TRBJ2-1
CAWSQSFNQPQHF	TGTGCCTGGAGTCAGTCGTTCAATCAGCCCCAGCATTTT	.	TRBV30	.	TRBJ1-5
CASSLSLHTQPQHF	TGTGCCAGCAGTTTATCGCTCCACACCCAGCCCCAGCATTTT	.	TRBV6-5	.	TRBJ1-5
CASSPRGQGNSPLHF	TGTGCCAGCAGCCCGCGGGGACAGGGTAATTCACCCCTCCACTTT	.	TRBV7-2	TRBD1	TRBJ1-6
CSGGGGSSYNEQFF	TGCAGCGGTGGGGGGGGGAGCTCCTACAATGAGCAGTTCTTC	.	TRBV29-1	TRBD2	TRBJ2-1
CASSLTGGWGSEAFF	TGTGCCAGCAGCTTGACAGGGGGTTGGGGCTCTGAAGCTTTCTTT	.	TRBV7-3	TRBD1	TRBJ1-1